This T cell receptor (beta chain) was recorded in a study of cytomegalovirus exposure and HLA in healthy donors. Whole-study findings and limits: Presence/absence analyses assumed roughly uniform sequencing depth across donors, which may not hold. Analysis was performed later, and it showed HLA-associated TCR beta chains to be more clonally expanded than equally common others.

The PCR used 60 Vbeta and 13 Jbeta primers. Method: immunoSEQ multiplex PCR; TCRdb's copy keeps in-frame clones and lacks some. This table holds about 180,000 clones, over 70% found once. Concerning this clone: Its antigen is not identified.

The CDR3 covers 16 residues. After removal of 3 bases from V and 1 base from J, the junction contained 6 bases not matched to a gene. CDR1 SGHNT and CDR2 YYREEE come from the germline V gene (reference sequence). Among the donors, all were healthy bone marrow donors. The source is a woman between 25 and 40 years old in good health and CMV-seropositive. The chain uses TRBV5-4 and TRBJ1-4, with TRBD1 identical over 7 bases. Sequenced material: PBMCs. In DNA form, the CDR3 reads TGTGCCAGCAGCTCTGACAGGGTGCGAACTAATGAAAAACTGTTTTTT. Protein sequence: CASSSDRVRTNEKLFF.